This entry lists 5 T cell receptor beta chains sequenced from one sample in a study of identical twins. TCRdb recomputed calls from the 5' RACE reads with MiXCR, one row per CDR3 protein. The sample holds 1.5 million to 2 million distinct CDR3 sequences, around 33% seen once. The sample comprised cord blood. Every receptor here comes from a newborn girl in good health.

In its sample, this clonotype was seen many times. The chain employs TRBV10-3 and TRBJ2-7, with unresolved D. V was pared by 4 bases and J by 1 base, with 11 bases between. The CDR3 sequence is 14 residues long. The germline CDR1 and CDR2 sequences are ENHRY and SYGVKD. The CDR3 loop is CAISVGTRSYEQYF. The CDR3 DNA follows: TGTGCCATCAGTGTCGGAACTCGTTCCTACGAGCAGTACTTC.

This clonotype has at least ten counts. The chain employs TRBV24-1 and TRBJ2-7; D possibly corresponds to TRBD1 (5 bases). This CDR3 contains 14 residues. The ends were cut back, 4 bases at V and 3 bases at J, with 12 bases in the middle. Germline loops: CDR1 KGHDR, CDR2 SFDVKD. The CDR3, as DNA: TGTGCCACCAGTGACTACAGGATTTACTACGAGCAGTACTTC. This codes for CATSDYRIYYEQYF.

As regards this clonotype: At one end the junction does not follow the germline gene, possibly because of a read error. CDR3 DNA: TGCGGTGCTAGAGATCGAGGGGACACCCAGGGGTACACCTTC. It is translated as CGARDRGDTQGYTF. The chain links TRBV20-1 to TRBJ1-2, with D possibly being TRBD1 (6 bases). This CDR3 comprises 14 residues. Germline CDR1 and CDR2: DFQATT and SNEGSKA (reference sequence).

The chain uses TRBV20-1 and TRBJ2-7, with D uncertain. CDR1 and CDR2 (germline): DFQATT, SNEGSKA (reference sequence). V gave up 3 bases and J gave up 7 bases, with 13 bases separating them. This CDR3 contains 12 residues. CDR3 region: CSARGGLGEQYF. CDR3 in DNA: TGCAGTGCTAGGGGCGGCCTAGGGGAGCAGTACTTC.

A few counts support this clonotype. J is TRBJ2-7 and V is TRBV4-1; D gene unclear. Germline CDR1 is MGHRA and CDR2 is YSYEKL. The CDR3 totals 18 residues. The V end lost 2 bases, the J end lost 0 bases, and 20 bases lay between the germline ends. Here the CDR3 DNA reads TGCGCCAGCAGCCAAACGTCTGGGCGCCTACTTAGCTCCTACGAGCAGTACTTC. It is translated as CASSQTSGRLLSSYEQYF.